This TCR beta chain was sequenced during a study of radiotherapy plus CTLA-4 blockade in lung cancer. Study-level background: Among all patients, approximately 17% showed objective responses, while about 34% had disease control. Whole-study findings and limits: Tumor-derived TCR clones expanded in blood after radiotherapy plus ipilimumab. It was early blood T cell clone dynamics, with interferon-beta, that reportedly best predicted response.

The protocol was immunoSEQ multiplex PCR, while the TCRdb copy is restricted to in-frame clones and leaves out a portion. Among approximately 99,000 clones listed, approximately 86% were seen once. The CDR3 is made up of 12 amino acids. V lost 6 bases, J lost 7 bases, and 10 bases lay in between. CDR1 is MDHEN and CDR2 is SYDVKM in the germline V gene. Each patient with chemo-refractory metastatic non-small-cell lung cancer was treated with focal radiation plus CTLA-4 blockade using ipilimumab. As regards this clone: Its target is not known.

This clonotype was sampled from a human donor with non-small cell lung cancer that progressed on radiotherapy plus ipilimumab. This specimen was peripheral blood, taken from a patient treated with radiotherapy plus ipilimumab. The chain couples TRBV28 to TRBJ1-5; perhaps TRBD1 as D (5 bases). The CDR3 region has the DNA TGTGCCAGCAGGGGAGGGGACCAGCCCCAGCATTTT. This translates into CASRGGDQPQHF. The variable domain in full, completed from reference TRBV28 and TRBJ1-5, reads DVKVTQSSRYLVKRTGEKVFLECVQDMDHENMFWYRQDPGLGLRLIYFSYDVKMKEKGDIPEGYSVSREKKERFSLILESASTNQTSMYLCASRGGDQPQHFGDGTRLSIL.